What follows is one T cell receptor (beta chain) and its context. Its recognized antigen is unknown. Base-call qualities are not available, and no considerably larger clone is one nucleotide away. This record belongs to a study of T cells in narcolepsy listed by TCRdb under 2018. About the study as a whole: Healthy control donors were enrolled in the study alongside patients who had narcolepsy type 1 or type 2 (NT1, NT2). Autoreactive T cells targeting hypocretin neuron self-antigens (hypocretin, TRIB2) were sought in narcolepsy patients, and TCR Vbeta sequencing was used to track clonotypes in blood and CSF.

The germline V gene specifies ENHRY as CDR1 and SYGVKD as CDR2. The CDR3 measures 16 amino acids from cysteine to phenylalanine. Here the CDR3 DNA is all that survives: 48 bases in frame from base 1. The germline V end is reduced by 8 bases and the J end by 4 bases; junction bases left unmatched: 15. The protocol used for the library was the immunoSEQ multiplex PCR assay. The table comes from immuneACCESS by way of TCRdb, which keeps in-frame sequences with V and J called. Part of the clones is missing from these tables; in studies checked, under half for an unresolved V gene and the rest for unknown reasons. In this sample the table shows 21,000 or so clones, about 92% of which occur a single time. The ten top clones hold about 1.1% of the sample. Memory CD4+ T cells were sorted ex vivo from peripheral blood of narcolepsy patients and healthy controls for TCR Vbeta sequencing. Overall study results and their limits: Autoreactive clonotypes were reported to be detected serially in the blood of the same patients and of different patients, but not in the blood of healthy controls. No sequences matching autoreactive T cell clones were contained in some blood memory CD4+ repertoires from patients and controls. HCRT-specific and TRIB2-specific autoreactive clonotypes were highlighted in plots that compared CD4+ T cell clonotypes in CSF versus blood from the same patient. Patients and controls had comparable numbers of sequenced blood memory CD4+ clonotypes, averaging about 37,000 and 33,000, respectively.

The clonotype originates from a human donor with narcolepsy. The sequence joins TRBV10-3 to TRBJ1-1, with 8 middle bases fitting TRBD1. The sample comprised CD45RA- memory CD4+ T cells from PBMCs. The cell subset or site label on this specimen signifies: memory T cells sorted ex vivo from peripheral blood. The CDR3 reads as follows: CAIGAAQGGHSTEAFF. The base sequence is TGTGCCATCGGGGCCGCACAGGGGGGCCATAGCACTGAAGCTTTCTTT.